The text below deals with one T cell receptor beta chain. The sample is drawn from a study of CD8 T cells in Susac syndrome. An input of 0.5 to 1 ug of RNA was subjected to reverse transcription using random hexamers. TCRdb reprocessed the immunoSEQ multiplex PCR reads via MiXCR and lists one record per CDR3 protein. Found here are approximately 300,000 distinct CDR3 sequences, about 91% of them singletons; the top ten hold around 0.18%. Sequencing of TCR beta was performed on blood CD8+ and CD4+ T cells. The CDR3 is made up of 15 amino acids. Looked up from germline, CDR1 is KGHSH and CDR2 is LQKENI. Trimming cost V 1 base and J 3 bases, with 10 bases left between them.

The chain is built from TRBV18 and TRBJ2-1; TRBD2 is a possible D gene (7 bases). Sequenced input: CD8+ T cells from PBMCs. The sequence was obtained from a human donor with multiple sclerosis. The CDR3 DNA reads TGTGCCAGCTCACCACAGGGGGGGGACTACAATGAGCAGTTCTTC. As protein: CASSPQGGDYNEQFF.